This TCR beta chain was sequenced during a study of graft-versus-host responses after intestinal transplantation. On the study more broadly: Isolated intestinal, liver-intestinal, or multivisceral transplants had been given to the recipients. Study-level findings and limits: Individuals who had graft-donor T cell macrochimerism had allografts that showed high graft-versus-host to host-versus-graft clonal ratios.

Investigators treated the graft tissue so that it released intraepithelial and lamina propria lymphocytes. As for this clone: Its antigen remains unknown.

The V and J ends lost 4 bases and 5 bases, in that order; junction bases with no gene match: 1. CDR3 length: 14 amino acids. Germline-derived CDR1 and CDR2 are MNHEY and SVGAGI. The table came from immunoSEQ multiplex PCR; TCRdb's copy has only in-frame clones and leaves some out. This table holds a few thousand clones, over 75% found once. The chain couples TRBV6-5 to TRBJ2-2; TRBD1 matches at 10 bases. The TCR originated in a human patient who received an intestinal transplant, so some T cells may come from the graft donor. Here the sequenced sample was ileum tissue, taken 156 days after intestinal transplant. CDR3 bases: TGTGCCAGCAGTTGGACAGGGGGGACCGGGGAGCTGTTTTTT. Protein: CASSWTGGTGELFF.